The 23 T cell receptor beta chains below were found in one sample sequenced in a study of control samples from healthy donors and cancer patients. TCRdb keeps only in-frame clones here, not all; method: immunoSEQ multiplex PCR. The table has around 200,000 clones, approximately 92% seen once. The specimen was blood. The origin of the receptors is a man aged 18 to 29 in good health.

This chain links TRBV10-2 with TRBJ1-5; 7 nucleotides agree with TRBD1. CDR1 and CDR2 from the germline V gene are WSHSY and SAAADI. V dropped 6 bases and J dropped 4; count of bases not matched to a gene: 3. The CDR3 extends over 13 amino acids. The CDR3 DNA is TGCGCCAGCAGCATACAGGGGAATCAGCCCCAGCATTTT. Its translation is CASSIQGNQPQHF.

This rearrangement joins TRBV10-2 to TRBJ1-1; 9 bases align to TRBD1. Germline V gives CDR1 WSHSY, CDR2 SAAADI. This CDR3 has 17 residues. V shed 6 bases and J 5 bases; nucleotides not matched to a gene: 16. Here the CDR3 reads CASSQRGQGQGKTEAFF. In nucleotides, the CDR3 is TGCGCCAGCAGCCAGAGGGGTCAGGGACAGGGAAAGACTGAAGCTTTCTTT.

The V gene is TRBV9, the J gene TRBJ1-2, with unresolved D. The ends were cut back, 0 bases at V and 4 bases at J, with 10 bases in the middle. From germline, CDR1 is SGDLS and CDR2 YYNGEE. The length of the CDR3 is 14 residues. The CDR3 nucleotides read TGTGCCAGCAGCGTAGAACCCGACCTCTATGGCTACACCTTC. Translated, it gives CASSVEPDLYGYTF.

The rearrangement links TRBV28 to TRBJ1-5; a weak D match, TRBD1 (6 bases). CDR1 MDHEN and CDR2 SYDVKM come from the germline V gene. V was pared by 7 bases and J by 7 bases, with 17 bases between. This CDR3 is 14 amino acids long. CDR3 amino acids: CASTSLGHRQPQHF. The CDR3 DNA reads TGTGCCAGCACTTCATTGGGACATCGGCAGCCCCAGCATTTT.

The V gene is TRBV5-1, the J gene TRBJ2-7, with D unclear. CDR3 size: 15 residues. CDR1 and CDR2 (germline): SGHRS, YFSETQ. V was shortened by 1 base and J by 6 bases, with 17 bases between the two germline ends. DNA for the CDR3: TGCGCCAGCAGCTTGAGTAACGCTCCTTCGGCCGAGCAGTACTTC. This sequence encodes CASSLSNAPSAEQYF.

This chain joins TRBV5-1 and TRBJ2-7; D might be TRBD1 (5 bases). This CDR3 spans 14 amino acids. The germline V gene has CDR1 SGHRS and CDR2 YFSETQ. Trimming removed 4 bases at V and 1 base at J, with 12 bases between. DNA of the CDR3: TGCGCCAGCAGCCCCGACAGCCCGTCCTACGAGCAGTACTTC. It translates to CASSPDSPSYEQYF.

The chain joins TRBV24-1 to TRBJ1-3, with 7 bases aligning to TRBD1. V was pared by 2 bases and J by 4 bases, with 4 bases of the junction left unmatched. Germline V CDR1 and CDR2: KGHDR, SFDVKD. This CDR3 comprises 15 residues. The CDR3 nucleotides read TGTGCCACCAGTGATTCCTCGACAGGGGGAAACACCATATATTTT. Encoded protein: CATSDSSTGGNTIYF.

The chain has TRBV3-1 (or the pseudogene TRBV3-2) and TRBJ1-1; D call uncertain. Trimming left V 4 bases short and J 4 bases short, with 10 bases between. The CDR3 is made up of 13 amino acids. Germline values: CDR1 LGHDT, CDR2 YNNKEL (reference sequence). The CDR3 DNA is TGTGCCAGCAGCCTCGGAGCCTTCACTGAAGCTTTCTTT. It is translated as CASSLGAFTEAFF.

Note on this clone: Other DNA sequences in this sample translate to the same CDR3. CDR3 region: CASSPGQGQETQYF. The CDR3 DNA is TGTGCCAGCTCACCTGGACAGGGGCAAGAGACCCAGTACTTC. V usage is TRBV18 and J usage is TRBJ2-5, with 9 positions matching TRBD1. The CDR3 has 14 residues. Germline CDR1 reads KGHSH; CDR2 reads LQKENI. The trim removed 3 bases at V and 2 bases at J, leaving 1 base unmatched.

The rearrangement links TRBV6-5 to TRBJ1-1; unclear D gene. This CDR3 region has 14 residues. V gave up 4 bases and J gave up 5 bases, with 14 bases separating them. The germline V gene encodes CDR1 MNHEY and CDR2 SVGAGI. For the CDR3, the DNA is TGTGCCAGCAGTTCCCCTTCGCGGGCAACTGAAGCTTTCTTT. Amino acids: CASSSPSRATEAFF.

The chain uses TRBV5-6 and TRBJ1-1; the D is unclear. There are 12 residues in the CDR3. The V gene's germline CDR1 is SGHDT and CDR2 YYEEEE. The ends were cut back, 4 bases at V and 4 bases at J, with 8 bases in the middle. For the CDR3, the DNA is TGTGCCAGCAGCCGGGCCCTCACTGAAGCTTTCTTT. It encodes CASSRALTEAFF.

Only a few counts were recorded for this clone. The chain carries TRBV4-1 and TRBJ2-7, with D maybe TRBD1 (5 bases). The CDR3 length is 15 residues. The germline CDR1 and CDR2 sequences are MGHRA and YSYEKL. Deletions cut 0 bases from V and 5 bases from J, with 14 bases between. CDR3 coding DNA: TGCGCCAGCAGCCAAGATCCCAGGGCATGGAACGAGCAGTACTTC. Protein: CASSQDPRAWNEQYF.

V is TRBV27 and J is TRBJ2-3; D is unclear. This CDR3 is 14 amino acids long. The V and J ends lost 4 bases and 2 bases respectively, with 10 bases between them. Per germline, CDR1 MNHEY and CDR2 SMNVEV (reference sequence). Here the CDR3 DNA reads TGTGCCAGCAGTTCCCCTTCGGACACAGATACGCAGTATTTT. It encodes CASSSPSDTDTQYF.

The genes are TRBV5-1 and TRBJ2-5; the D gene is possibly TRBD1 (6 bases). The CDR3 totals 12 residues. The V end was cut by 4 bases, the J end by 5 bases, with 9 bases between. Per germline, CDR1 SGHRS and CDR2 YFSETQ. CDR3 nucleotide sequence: TGCGCCAGCAGCCCGCAGGGGGAGACCCAGTACTTC. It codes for CASSPQGETQYF.

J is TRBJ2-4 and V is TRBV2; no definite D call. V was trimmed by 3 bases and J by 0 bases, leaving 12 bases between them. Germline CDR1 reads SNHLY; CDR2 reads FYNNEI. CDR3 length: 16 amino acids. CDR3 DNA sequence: TGTGCCAGCAGTGATCGGTCAGATCTAGCCAAAAACATTCAGTACTTC. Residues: CASSDRSDLAKNIQYF.

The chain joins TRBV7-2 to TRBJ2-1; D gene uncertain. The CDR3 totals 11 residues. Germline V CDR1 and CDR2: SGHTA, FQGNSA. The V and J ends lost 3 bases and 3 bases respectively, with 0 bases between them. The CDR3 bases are TGTGCCAGCAGCTTCTACAATGAGCAGTTCTTC. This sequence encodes CASSFYNEQFF. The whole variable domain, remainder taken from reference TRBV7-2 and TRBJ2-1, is GAGVSQSPSNKVTEKGKDVELRCDPISGHTALYWYRQSLGQGLEFLIYFQGNSAPDKSGLPSDRFSAERTGGSVSTLTIQRTQQEDSAVYLCASSFYNEQFFGPGTRLTVL.

CDR3 region: CATQVYVGGPNEQFF. CDR3 in DNA: TGTGCCACCCAAGTTTACGTGGGGGGGCCAAATGAGCAGTTCTTC. The chain couples TRBV10-3 to TRBJ2-1; possibly TRBD2 for D (7 bases). The V end was cut by 10 bases, the J end by 7 bases, with 23 bases between. Germline values: CDR1 ENHRY, CDR2 SYGVKD. This CDR3 contains 15 residues.

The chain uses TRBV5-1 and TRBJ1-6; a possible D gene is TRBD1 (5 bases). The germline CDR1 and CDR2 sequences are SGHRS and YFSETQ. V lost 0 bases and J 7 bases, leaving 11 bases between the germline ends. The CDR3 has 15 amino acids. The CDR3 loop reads CASSLATGTNSPLHF. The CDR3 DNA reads TGCGCCAGCAGCTTGGCTACAGGCACGAATTCACCCCTCCACTTT.

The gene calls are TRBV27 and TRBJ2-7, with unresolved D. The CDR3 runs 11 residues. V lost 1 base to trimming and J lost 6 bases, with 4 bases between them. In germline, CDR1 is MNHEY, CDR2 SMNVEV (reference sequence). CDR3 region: CASSLLGEQYF. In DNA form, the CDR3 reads TGTGCCAGCAGTTTATTGGGCGAGCAGTACTTC.

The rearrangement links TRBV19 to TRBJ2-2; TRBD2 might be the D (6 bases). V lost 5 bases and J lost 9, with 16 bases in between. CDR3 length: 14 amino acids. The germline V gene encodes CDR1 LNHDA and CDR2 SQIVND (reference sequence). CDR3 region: CASSSGTAFRELFF. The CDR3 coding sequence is TGTGCCAGTAGTTCCGGGACTGCCTTTAGGGAGCTGTTTTTT. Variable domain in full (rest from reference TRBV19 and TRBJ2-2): DGGITQSPKYLFRKEGQNVTLSCEQNLNHDAMYWYRQDPGQGLRLIYYSQIVNDFQKGDIAEGYSVSREKKESFPLTVTSAQKNPTAFYLCASSSGTAFRELFFGEGSRLTVL.

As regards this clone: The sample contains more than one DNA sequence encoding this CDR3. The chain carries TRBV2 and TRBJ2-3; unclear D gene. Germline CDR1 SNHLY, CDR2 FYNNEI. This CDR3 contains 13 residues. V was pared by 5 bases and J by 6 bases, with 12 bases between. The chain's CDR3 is CASSPRRADTQYF. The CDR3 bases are TGTGCCAGCAGTCCCCGACGGGCTGATACGCAGTATTTT.

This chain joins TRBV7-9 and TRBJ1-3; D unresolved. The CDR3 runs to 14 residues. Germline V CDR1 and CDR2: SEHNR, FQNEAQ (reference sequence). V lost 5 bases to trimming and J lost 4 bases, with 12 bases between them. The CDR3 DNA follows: TGTGCCAGCAGCACCCGGACGGGCGGAAACACCATATATTTT. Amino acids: CASSTRTGGNTIYF.

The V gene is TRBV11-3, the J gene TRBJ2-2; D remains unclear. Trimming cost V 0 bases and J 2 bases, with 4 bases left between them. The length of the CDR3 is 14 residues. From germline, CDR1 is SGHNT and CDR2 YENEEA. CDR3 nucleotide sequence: TGTGCCAGCAGCTTAGAATATAACACCGGGGAGCTGTTTTTT. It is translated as CASSLEYNTGELFF. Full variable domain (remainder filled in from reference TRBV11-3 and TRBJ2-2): EAGVVQSPRYKIIEKKQPVAFWCNPISGHNTLYWYLQNLGQGPELLIRYENEEAVDDSQLPKDRFSAERLKGVDSTLKIQPAELGDSAVYLCASSLEYNTGELFFGEGSRLTVL.